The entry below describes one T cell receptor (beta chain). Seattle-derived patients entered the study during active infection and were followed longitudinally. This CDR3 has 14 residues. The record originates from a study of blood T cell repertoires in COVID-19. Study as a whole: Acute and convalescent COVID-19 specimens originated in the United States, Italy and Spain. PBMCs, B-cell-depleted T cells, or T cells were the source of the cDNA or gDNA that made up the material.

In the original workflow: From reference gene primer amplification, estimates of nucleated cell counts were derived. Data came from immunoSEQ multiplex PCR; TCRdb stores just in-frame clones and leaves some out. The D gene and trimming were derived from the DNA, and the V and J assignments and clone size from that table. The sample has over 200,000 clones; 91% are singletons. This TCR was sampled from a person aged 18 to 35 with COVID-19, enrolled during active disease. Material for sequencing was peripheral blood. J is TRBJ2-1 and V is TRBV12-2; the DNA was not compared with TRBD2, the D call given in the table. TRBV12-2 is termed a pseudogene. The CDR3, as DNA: TGTGCAAGTCGCCGGACTAGGGATTACAATGAGCAGTTCTTC. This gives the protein CASRRTRDYNEQFF.